The source of this T cell receptor (beta chain) is a study of T cell responses to AZD1222 COVID-19 vaccine. The data were produced by immunoSEQ multiplex PCR, yet TCRdb's version contains in-frame clones alone and is incomplete. The table shows more than 95,000 clones, with around 89% occurring only once. The ends lost 4 bases at V and 6 bases at J; junction bases unmatched: 5. Looked up from germline, CDR1 is SGHDN and CDR2 is FVKESK. The CDR3 runs to 14 residues. This specimen was peripheral blood, taken on day 0 of AZD1222 vaccination. The TCR comes from an adult in good health. The V and J genes are TRBV14 and TRBJ1-5, with 8 bases lining up with TRBD1. In DNA form, the CDR3 reads TGTGCCAGCAGCCGTGGACAGGGCGGTCAGCCCCAGCATTTT. It yields the protein CASSRGQGGQPQHF.